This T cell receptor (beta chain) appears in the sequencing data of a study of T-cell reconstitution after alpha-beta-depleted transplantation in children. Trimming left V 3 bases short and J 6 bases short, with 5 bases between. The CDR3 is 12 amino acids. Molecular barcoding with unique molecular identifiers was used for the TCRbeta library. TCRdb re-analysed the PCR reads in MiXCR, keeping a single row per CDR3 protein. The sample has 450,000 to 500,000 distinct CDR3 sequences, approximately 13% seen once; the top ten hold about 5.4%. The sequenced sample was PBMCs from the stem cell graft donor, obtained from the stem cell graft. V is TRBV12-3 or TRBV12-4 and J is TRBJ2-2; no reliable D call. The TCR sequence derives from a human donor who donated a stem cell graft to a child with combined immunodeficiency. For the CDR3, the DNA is TGTGCCAGCAGTTTTTGGGCCGGGGAGCTGTTTTTT. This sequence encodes CASSFWAGELFF.